The 12 T cell receptor beta chains given below trace back to one sample, sequenced in a study of blood T cell repertoires in COVID-19. The method was immunoSEQ multiplex PCR; TCRdb's version includes in-frame clones alone and lacks a portion of them. The sample contains about 82,000 clones, around 80% of which appear only once. Sequenced: peripheral blood. The receptors were gathered from a man aged 55-75 years with COVID-19, enrolled during active disease.

This rearrangement joins TRBV5-3 to TRBJ2-7, with TRBD2 as a possible D gene (6 bases). TRBV5-3 carries the ORF label, with uncertain function. The CDR3 covers 15 residues. V dropped 4 bases and J dropped 0 bases, with 14 bases sitting between them. The CDR3 sequence: CARSPGLPISYEQYF. CDR3 bases: TGTGCCAGAAGCCCGGGACTCCCAATCTCCTACGAGCAGTACTTC.

This chain uses TRBV5-5 with TRBJ2-5, with D uncertain. In germline, CDR1 is SGHKS, CDR2 YYEKEE (reference sequence). The CDR3 consists of 13 residues. Trimming stripped 0 bases from V and 7 bases from J, with 10 bases between. The CDR3 coding sequence is TGTGCCAGCAGCTTGGGACTCCCGGGGACCCAGTACTTC. Protein product: CASSLGLPGTQYF.

This clone was recorded a few times. Sequence at one end of the junction differs from germline and may be a read error. The sample has other DNA sequences that encode this CDR3 too. The DNA for the CDR3 is TGTGCCCGCAGCTGGGGAGGGGGGGGGAGGGCCCTCCCTGGGTATTTT. It specifies CARSWGGGGRALPGYF. This sequence joins TRBV5-5 and TRBJ2-3, with D maybe TRBD2 (7 bases). The germline gives CDR1 SGHKS, CDR2 YYEKEE (reference sequence). This CDR3 is built from 16 residues.

This chain connects TRBV5-4 to TRBJ1-2, with 7 bases matching TRBD1. Germline CDR1 SGHNT, CDR2 YYREEE (reference sequence). The CDR3 is 14 amino acids. V lost 5 bases, J lost 12 bases, and 16 bases stayed unmatched. CDR3 in amino acids: CASRRETGLIYDTF. CDR3 nucleotides: TGTGCCAGCAGAAGGGAGACAGGGCTTATTTATGACACCTTC. Full variable domain (remainder filled in from reference TRBV5-4 and TRBJ1-2): ETGVTQSPTHLIKTRGQQVTLRCSSQSGHNTVSWYQQALGQGPQFIFQYYREEENGRGNFPPRFSGLQFPNYSSELNVNALELDDSALYLCASRRETGLIYDTFGSGTRLTVV.

This chain joins TRBV9 and TRBJ2-5; 12 bases line up with TRBD2. Germline V gives CDR1 SGDLS, CDR2 YYNGEE. CDR3 size: 17 residues. V lost 3 bases to trimming and J lost 5 bases; unmatched junction nucleotides: 11. CDR3 sequence (DNA): TGTGCCAGCAGCGAGAGACTAGCGGGGGACCGGGGGGAGACCCAGTACTTC. Protein sequence: CASSERLAGDRGETQYF.

The CDR3 protein is CASSARQGRSGYTF. CDR3 in DNA: TGTGCCAGCAGCGCACGACAGGGACGTTCTGGCTACACCTTC. The chain employs TRBV9 and TRBJ1-2, with 7 nucleotides matching TRBD1. Germline V gene lookup returns CDR1 SGDLS and CDR2 YYNGEE. The CDR3 is 14 amino acids. Losses at the gene ends were 3 bases for V and 7 bases for J; bases not matched to a gene: 9.

The chain couples TRBV7-8 to TRBJ1-3, with no clear D. V lost 3 bases and J 3 bases, leaving 9 bases between the germline ends. Germline loops: CDR1 SGHVS, CDR2 FQNEAQ. CDR3 length: 14 amino acids. The CDR3 loop is CASSLRTHGNTIYF. CDR3 sequence (DNA): TGTGCCAGCAGCTTGCGAACTCATGGAAACACCATATATTTT.

The genes are TRBV7-8 and TRBJ2-3, with TRBD2 matching over 10 bases. CDR1 SGHVS and CDR2 FQNEAQ come from the germline V gene. The V and J ends lost 8 bases and 6 bases, in that order; junction bases with no gene match: 2. The CDR3 is made up of 12 amino acids. The CDR3 is CASGLAADTQYF. CDR3 nucleotides: TGTGCCAGCGGACTAGCGGCTGATACGCAGTATTTT.

The chain combines TRBV6-2 or TRBV6-3 with TRBJ1-2, with D hard to call. The CDR3 runs 13 residues. V lost 5 bases and J 5 bases, leaving 12 bases between the germline ends. Germline V gene sequence: CDR1 MNHEY, CDR2 SVGEGT. In DNA, the CDR3 is TGTGCCAGCAGTGGCCAGGACTTTTATGGCTACACCTTC. It yields the protein CASSGQDFYGYTF.

V usage is TRBV12-5 and J usage is TRBJ2-1, with D unclear. This CDR3 region has 11 residues. Per the germline V gene, CDR1 is LGHNT and CDR2 is FRNRAP. V shed 5 bases and J shed 9 bases, with 8 bases lying between them. CDR3 in amino acids: CASGLSTEQFF. CDR3 bases: TGTGCTAGTGGTCTGAGCACTGAGCAGTTCTTC.

The chain is built from TRBV5-1 and TRBJ1-5; 11 bases are shared with TRBD1. This CDR3 is built from 16 residues. CDR1 and CDR2 from the germline V gene are SGHRS and YFSETQ. The J segment lost 2 bases and the V segment lost 0 bases, leaving 1 base of the junction unmatched. In nucleotides, the CDR3 is TGCGCCAGCAGCTTGGGGACAGGGGGCGGCAATCAGCCCCAGCATTTT. It codes for CASSLGTGGGNQPQHF.

This sequence joins TRBV2 and TRBJ1-1; 8 bases match TRBD1. Germline V gene data show CDR1 as SNHLY and CDR2 as FYNNEI. J lost 11 bases, V lost 0 bases, and 8 bases had no gene match. The CDR3 is made up of 14 amino acids. DNA of the CDR3: TGTGCCAGCAGTGAAGCTTTGCAGGGGGCCTCCGCTTTCTTT. This gives the protein CASSEALQGASAFF. Full variable domain (remainder filled in from reference TRBV2 and TRBJ1-1): EPEVTQTPSHQVTQMGQEVILRCVPISNHLYFYWYRQILGQKVEFLVSFYNNEISEKSEIFDDQFSVERPDGSNFTLKIRSTKLEDSAMYFCASSEALQGASAFFGQGTRLTVV.